This T cell receptor beta chain was sequenced during a study of cytomegalovirus exposure and HLA in healthy donors. Overall study findings and caveats: Presence/absence analyses treated sequencing depth as roughly uniform across donors. A later analysis, which compared TCR beta chains of equal frequency, found the HLA-associated ones more clonally expanded. Researchers reported from a later analysis that most CMV-associated TCR beta chains appeared HLA-restricted.

It was healthy bone marrow donors who served as donors. Trimming removed 5 bases from V and 3 bases from J, with 10 bases in between. Germline CDR1 is MNHEY and CDR2 is SVGAGI. The CDR3 loop spans 13 amino acids. This clone was detected once. Its target is not known. Primers: 60 Vbeta forward and 13 Jbeta reverse. Measured with immunoSEQ multiplex PCR; TCRdb has only the in-frame clones, and not every one. This sample yields about 210,000 clones, of which around 83% are seen a single time; around 9.6% belongs to the top ten. This sequence was found in a woman aged 50 to 60 in good health and CMV-seropositive. The V call is TRBV6-5, the J call TRBJ1-1; no firm D call. The sample taken for sequencing was PBMCs. CDR3 nucleotide sequence: TGTGCCAGCAGTACGGCGGGTTACACTGAAGCTTTCTTT. Translation: CASSTAGYTEAFF.